This T cell receptor beta chain was recorded in a study of read filtering for tumor transcriptome and immune sequencing. With V trimmed by 4 bases and J by 2 bases, 6 bases remained unmatched. The CDR3 sequence is 17 residues long. The germline V gene encodes CDR1 MGHDK and CDR2 SYGVNS. This clonotype was observed many times. This library used around 0.4 ug RNA and molecular barcoded adaptors spanning alpha/delta and beta/gamma chains. TCRdb ran MiXCR on the reads and lists one entry per CDR3 protein. The data show roughly 38,000 distinct CDR3 sequences, roughly 12% seen once. The origin of this receptor is a donor at least 40 years old with multiple myeloma. Sequenced material: a population of CD138-negative cells sorted from bone marrow. The V gene is TRBV25-1, the J gene TRBJ2-5; 14 nucleotides line up with TRBD2. As DNA, the CDR3 is TGTGCCAGCAGTGGAGGACTAGCGGGAGGACTTCAAGAGACCCAGTACTTC. It translates to CASSGGLAGGLQETQYF.